This T cell receptor (beta chain) was profiled in a study of T cell changes during pregnancy in multiple sclerosis. The CDR3 contains 15 residues. Germline values: CDR1 MDHEN, CDR2 SYDVKM. Trimming took off 6 bases at V and 4 bases at J, with 15 bases between the two ends. Here immunoSEQ multiplex PCR was the method, and the copy in TCRdb shows in-frame clones only, minus some. The repertoire holds roughly 39,000 clones, with about nine tenths as singletons. This TCR was sampled from a female donor with multiple sclerosis, enrolled in a pregnancy study. Source material: PBMCs (not recorded whether the cells were cultured). The rearrangement links TRBV28 to TRBJ1-4; tentative D call: TRBD1 (6 bases). The CDR3 sequence is CASSHPGGGNEKLFF. CDR3 coding DNA: TGTGCCAGCAGCCACCCAGGAGGGGGTAATGAAAAACTGTTTTTT.